The 29 T cell receptor beta chains reported below all come from one sample, sequenced in a study of T cell responses to AZD1222 COVID-19 vaccine. Assay used: immunoSEQ multiplex PCR; TCRdb lists only in-frame clones, some missing. The table lists around 160,000 clones, about 90% of them singletons. The sample in question was peripheral blood, obtained on day 0 of AZD1222 vaccination. The receptors derive from an adult in good health.

The chain has TRBV4-3 and TRBJ1-2; 8 positions agree with TRBD1. The germline CDR1 and CDR2 sequences are LGHNA and YSLEER. This CDR3 spans 14 amino acids. Trimming cost V 3 bases and J 7 bases; bases outside gene matches: 7. The CDR3, as DNA: TGCGCCAGCAGCCAGCAACAGGGGGAGGGTGGCTACACCTTC. Its translation: CASSQQQGEGGYTF.

CDR3 bases: TGTGCCAGCAGCTTGGAAGGGGGCCCTAGCAATCAGCCCCAGCATTTT. Its protein is CASSLEGGPSNQPQHF. This sequence joins TRBV5-6 and TRBJ1-5; 7 bases line up with TRBD1. CDR3 length: 16 amino acids. The V segment lost 0 bases and the J segment 0 bases; nucleotides outside the gene matches: 3. Germline V gene sequence: CDR1 SGHDT, CDR2 YYEEEE.

This clone was recorded once. The V gene is TRBV7-8, the J gene TRBJ1-3; no firm D call. This CDR3 has 16 amino acids. The germline gives CDR1 SGHVS, CDR2 FQNEAQ. V dropped 5 bases and J dropped 0 bases, with 14 bases sitting between them. The CDR3 reads CASSPGRPSSGNTIYF. The CDR3 DNA is TGTGCCAGCAGCCCCGGCCGACCCAGCTCTGGAAACACCATATATTTT.

V is TRBV5-1 and J is TRBJ1-4, with TRBD1 identical over 10 bases. The CDR3 spans 15 residues. CDR1 and CDR2 (germline): SGHRS, YFSETQ. Trimming at V came to 4 bases and at J to 7 bases, leaving 7 bases not matched to a gene. CDR3 nucleotides: TGCGCCAGCAGCCTAGGGACAGGGGAGGCTGAAAAACTGTTTTTT. As protein: CASSLGTGEAEKLFF. Combining the CDR3 with reference TRBV5-1 and TRBJ1-4 gives the whole variable domain KAGVTQTPRYLIKTRGQQVTLSCSPISGHRSVSWYQQTPGQGLQFLFEYFSETQRNKGNFPGRFSGRQFSNSRSEMNVSTLELGDSALYLCASSLGTGEAEKLFFGSGTQLSVL.

The chain uses TRBV27 and TRBJ1-6, with a possible D match to TRBD1 (6 bases). Trimming cost V 2 bases and J 4 bases, with 12 bases left between them. CDR3 length: 16 residues. Germline V lookup: CDR1 MNHEY, CDR2 SMNVEV (reference sequence). CDR3 bases: TGTGCCAGCAGTTTACGTCCACAGGGATATAATTCACCCCTCCACTTT. Amino acids: CASSLRPQGYNSPLHF.

About this clone: Different DNA sequences within this sample yield the same CDR3. This chain uses TRBV19 with TRBJ2-3, with 7 bases that match TRBD2. J was trimmed by 1 base and V by 8 bases; bases with no gene match: 6. The CDR3 has 14 amino acids. Germline V gives CDR1 LNHDA, CDR2 SQIVND (reference sequence). CDR3 sequence reads: CASRRTRGTDTQYF. CDR3 nucleotide sequence: TGTGCCAGTCGGAGGACTAGGGGCACAGATACGCAGTATTTT.

This chain joins TRBV4-1 and TRBJ2-6; 13 positions agree with TRBD2. The V gene end was trimmed by 0 bases and the J gene end by 11 bases; junction bases not matched to a gene: 4. This CDR3 spans 16 amino acids. Per the germline V gene, CDR1 is MGHRA and CDR2 is YSYEKL. CDR3 nucleotides: TGCGCCAGCAGCCAAGATACAGGACTAGCGGGGGACGTCCTGACTTTC. It specifies CASSQDTGLAGDVLTF.

The gene calls are TRBV12-3 or TRBV12-4 and TRBJ2-3; D uncertain. CDR3 size: 13 residues. With 6 bases removed from V and 2 bases from J, the gap between germline ends came to 9 bases. CDR3 nucleotide sequence: TGTGCCAGCAGAACGACGAACACAGATACGCAGTATTTT. Encoded protein: CASRTTNTDTQYF.

The chain is built from TRBV18 and TRBJ1-1, with D uncertain. Germline loops: CDR1 KGHSH, CDR2 LQKENI. The ends were cut back, 6 bases at V and 3 bases at J, with 17 bases in the middle. The length of the CDR3 is 15 residues. As DNA, the CDR3 is TGTGCCAGCTCCACGGGCGGGGAGTCGGACACTGAAGCTTTCTTT. It is translated as CASSTGGESDTEAFF.

The V and J genes are TRBV9 and TRBJ2-2, with a possible D match to TRBD2 (6 bases). From germline, CDR1 is SGDLS and CDR2 YYNGEE. Between the trimmed V and J ends, which lost 3 bases and 6 bases, there was a span of 15 bases. The CDR3 is made up of 15 amino acids. The CDR3 is CASSASWRVSGELFF. The CDR3, as DNA: TGTGCCAGCAGCGCCAGCTGGAGGGTCTCCGGGGAGCTGTTTTTT.

The rearrangement joins TRBV6-6 to TRBJ2-1; D is undetermined. V lost 5 bases, J lost 14 bases, and 19 bases lay in between. The CDR3 is 13 amino acids. Germline-derived CDR1 and CDR2 are MNHNY and SVGAGI (reference sequence). Written as DNA, the CDR3 is TGTGCCAGCAGTCCTTATACGGGCCAAAAGGAGTTCTTC. Protein sequence: CASSPYTGQKEFF.

This clone showed up just once. The genes are TRBV18 and TRBJ1-1; D possibly corresponds to TRBD1 (5 bases). Germline assignment: CDR1 KGHSH and CDR2 LQKENI. Trimming cost V 6 bases and J 1 base, with 18 bases left between them. The CDR3 length is 16 residues. This chain's CDR3 is CASSLGLPGRNTEAFF. CDR3 DNA sequence: TGTGCCAGCTCGCTCGGACTACCAGGGAGGAACACTGAAGCTTTCTTT.

This clone was picked up one time. The rearrangement uses TRBV15 and TRBJ2-3; unclear D gene. This CDR3 comprises 16 residues. Trimming pared 0 bases from V and 0 bases from J, leaving 10 bases between. CDR1 LNHNV and CDR2 YYDKDF come from the germline V gene (reference sequence). The CDR3 loop reads CATSRDFPGSTDTQYF. The CDR3 nucleotides read TGTGCCACCAGCAGAGATTTTCCGGGTAGCACAGATACGCAGTATTTT.

This clone was seen only a few times. The chain uses TRBV25-1 and TRBJ2-5; D ambiguous. V lost 4 bases, J lost 2 bases, and 14 bases lay in between. CDR3 size: 15 residues. Germline V gives CDR1 MGHDK, CDR2 SYGVNS. The CDR3 nucleotides read TGTGCCAGCAGTGGCCTCTTCGTAAAGCAAGAGACCCAGTACTTC. It translates to CASSGLFVKQETQYF.

V gene TRBV14 combines with J gene TRBJ2-7, with D hard to call. CDR1 and CDR2 (germline): SGHDN, FVKESK. This CDR3 is built from 14 residues. Trimming removed 10 bases at V and 0 bases at J, with 16 bases between. Here the CDR3 reads CATDRLESSYEQYF. CDR3 DNA: TGTGCCACCGACCGGCTGGAGAGCTCCTACGAGCAGTACTTC.

V and J are TRBV5-5 and TRBJ2-2; the D gene is possibly TRBD2 (6 bases). V lost 2 bases and J 4 bases, leaving 12 bases between the germline ends. This CDR3 is 15 amino acids long. Germline V CDR1 and CDR2: SGHKS, YYEKEE (reference sequence). The CDR3 sequence: CASSLSGGATGELFF. The CDR3 DNA follows: TGTGCCAGCAGCTTATCCGGCGGGGCCACCGGGGAGCTGTTTTTT. The full variable domain, with the rest looked up from reference TRBV5-5 and TRBJ2-2, is DAGVTQSPTHLIKTRGQQVTLRCSPISGHKSVSWYQQVLGQGPQFIFQYYEKEERGRGNFPDRFSARQFPNYSSELNVNALLLGDSALYLCASSLSGGATGELFFGEGSRLTVL.

The CDR3 protein is CASSLGSGGTDTQYF. The DNA of the CDR3 is TGTGCCAGCAGCTTAGGCAGCGGGGGCACAGATACGCAGTATTTT. The V call is TRBV7-6, the J call TRBJ2-3, with TRBD2 identical over 7 bases. The V gene end was trimmed by 1 base and the J gene end by 1 base; junction bases not matched to a gene: 2. The CDR3 spans 15 residues. Per the germline V gene, CDR1 is SGHVS and CDR2 is FNYEAQ. Variable domain in full (rest from reference TRBV7-6 and TRBJ2-3): GAGVSQSPRYKVTKRGQDVALRCDPISGHVSLYWYRQALGQGPEFLTYFNYEAQQDKSGLPNDRFSAERPEGSISTLTIQRTEQRDSAMYRCASSLGSGGTDTQYFGPGTRLTVL.

V and J are TRBV3-1 (or the pseudogene TRBV3-2) and TRBJ1-1, with TRBD1 as a possible D gene (6 bases). CDR1 is LGHDT and CDR2 is YNNKEL in the germline V gene (reference sequence). V shed 3 bases and J shed 3 bases, with 11 bases lying between them. The CDR3 is made up of 14 amino acids. The CDR3 DNA follows: TGTGCCAGCAGCCATCAGGGGACATACACTGAAGCTTTCTTT. Its translation: CASSHQGTYTEAFF.

The chain has TRBV20-1 and TRBJ2-5; D not resolved. Germline V gene sequence: CDR1 DFQATT, CDR2 SNEGSKA (reference sequence). V was pared by 3 bases and J by 1 base, with 9 bases between. CDR3 length: 13 residues. The DNA for the CDR3 is TGCAGTGCTAGTAGGGCGACCCAAGAGACCCAGTACTTC. Translated: CSASRATQETQYF.

The chain is built from TRBV18 and TRBJ2-5, with D possibly TRBD1 on 5 matching bases. The CDR3 consists of 14 residues. Germline V gene lookup returns CDR1 KGHSH and CDR2 LQKENI. Between the trimmed V and J ends, which lost 3 bases and 2 bases, there was a span of 10 bases. The CDR3 DNA sequence: TGTGCCAGCTCACCTACAGGCAGTCAAGAGACCCAGTACTTC. It translates to CASSPTGSQETQYF.

V usage is TRBV27 and J usage is TRBJ2-7; D remains ambiguous. CDR1 is MNHEY and CDR2 is SMNVEV in the germline V gene (reference sequence). This CDR3 region has 13 residues. V was cut by 4 bases and J by 6 bases, with 13 bases left in between. CDR3 in DNA: TGTGCCAGCAGTTCCTTGACGATCGGCGAGCAGTACTTC. This sequence encodes CASSSLTIGEQYF.

As DNA, the CDR3 is TGTGCCAGCAGTACTCGACTGCCCGAATATGGCTACACCTTC. As protein: CASSTRLPEYGYTF. This chain links TRBV14 with TRBJ1-2; D unresolved. Germline CDR1 and CDR2: SGHDN and FVKESK. V shed 6 bases and J shed 5 bases, with 16 bases lying between them. This CDR3 is built from 14 residues.

The rearrangement uses TRBV15 and TRBJ2-7; unclear D gene. This CDR3 has 15 residues. The germline V and J ends were trimmed by 0 bases and 0 bases, with 9 bases remaining between them. Germline assignment: CDR1 LNHNV and CDR2 YYDKDF (reference sequence). The CDR3: CATSREAGSSYEQYF. The CDR3 DNA is TGTGCCACCAGCAGAGAAGCAGGAAGCTCCTACGAGCAGTACTTC.

DNA for the CDR3: TGCAGTGCTGGTGACAGACGCGGGGGTGAAAAACTGTTTTTT. Protein sequence: CSAGDRRGGEKLFF. This chain connects TRBV20-1 to TRBJ1-4; D possibly corresponds to TRBD1 (5 bases). Germline values: CDR1 DFQATT, CDR2 SNEGSKA (reference sequence). V lost 5 bases and J lost 7, with 17 bases in between. CDR3 length equals 14 residues.

The V call is TRBV6-2 or TRBV6-3, the J call TRBJ1-5, with D possibly TRBD1 on 6 matching bases. Per the germline V gene, CDR1 is MNHEY and CDR2 is SVGEGT. The CDR3 length is 17 residues. Trimming took off 2 bases at V and 0 bases at J, with 14 bases between the two ends. Here the CDR3 DNA reads TGTGCCAGCAGTTACCCCCGACAGGTTCTTAGCAATCAGCCCCAGCATTTT. Translated: CASSYPRQVLSNQPQHF.

The chain combines TRBV4-2 with TRBJ1-3; D might be TRBD1 (5 bases). CDR1 and CDR2 (germline): LGHNA, YNFKEQ. This CDR3 is built from 15 residues. V was trimmed by 4 bases and J by 0 bases, leaving 10 bases between them. This CDR3 reads CASSPGDLSGNTIYF. CDR3 in DNA: TGTGCCAGCAGCCCCGGGGACCTCTCTGGAAACACCATATATTTT.

This chain uses TRBV2 with TRBJ1-1; 8 nucleotides align to TRBD1. This CDR3 is built from 14 residues. Germline CDR1 is SNHLY and CDR2 is FYNNEI. J gave up 10 bases and V 3 bases, and 10 bases lay outside the gene matches. CDR3 sequence: CASSDPGQGRLAFF. As DNA, the CDR3 is TGTGCCAGCAGTGACCCTGGACAGGGAAGGTTAGCTTTCTTT.

Note on this clone: An end of the junction differs from the germline gene, which may be a read error. The chain is built from TRBV9 and TRBJ1-1; D is possibly TRBD1 (6 bases). CDR3 length equals 13 residues. Germline CDR1 and CDR2: SGDLS and YYNGEE. CDR3 DNA sequence: TGTGCCAGCAGCGGTAGTAGTGGGACAAGTTTGGTCTTT. It encodes CASSGSSGTSLVF.

The V call is TRBV18, the J call TRBJ1-1, with a tentative D call TRBD1 (6 bases). This CDR3 is built from 15 residues. V was pared by 3 bases and J by 5 bases, with 16 bases between. In germline, CDR1 is KGHSH, CDR2 LQKENI. CDR3 sequence: CASSPTTGTGTEAFF. Here the CDR3 DNA reads TGTGCCAGCTCACCTACGACAGGAACTGGGACTGAAGCTTTCTTT.